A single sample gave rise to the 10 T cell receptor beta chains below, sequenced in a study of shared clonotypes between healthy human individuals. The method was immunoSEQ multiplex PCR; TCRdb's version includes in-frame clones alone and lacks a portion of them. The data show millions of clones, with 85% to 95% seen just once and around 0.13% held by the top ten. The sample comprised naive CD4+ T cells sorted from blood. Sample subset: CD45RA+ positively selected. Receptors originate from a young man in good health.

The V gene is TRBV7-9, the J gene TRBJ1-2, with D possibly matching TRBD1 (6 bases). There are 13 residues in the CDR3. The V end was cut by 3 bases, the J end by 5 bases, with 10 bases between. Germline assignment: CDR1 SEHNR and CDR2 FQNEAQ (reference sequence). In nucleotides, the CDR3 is TGTGCCAGCAGCTTCTCCAGGGGTTATGGCTACACCTTC. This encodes CASSFSRGYGYTF.

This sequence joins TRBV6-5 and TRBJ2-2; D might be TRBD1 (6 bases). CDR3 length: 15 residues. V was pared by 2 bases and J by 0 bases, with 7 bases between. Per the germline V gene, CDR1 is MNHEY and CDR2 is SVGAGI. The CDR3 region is CASSYRGTNTGELFF. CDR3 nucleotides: TGTGCCAGCAGTTACAGGGGGACGAACACCGGGGAGCTGTTTTTT.

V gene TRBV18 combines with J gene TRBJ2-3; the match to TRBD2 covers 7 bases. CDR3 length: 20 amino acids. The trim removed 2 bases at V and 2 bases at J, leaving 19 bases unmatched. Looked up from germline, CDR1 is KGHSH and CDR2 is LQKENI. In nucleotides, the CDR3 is TGTGCCAGCTCACCAGGGAGCCGGGGGGTGACAAGACGTGACACAGATACGCAGTATTTT. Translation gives CASSPGSRGVTRRDTDTQYF.

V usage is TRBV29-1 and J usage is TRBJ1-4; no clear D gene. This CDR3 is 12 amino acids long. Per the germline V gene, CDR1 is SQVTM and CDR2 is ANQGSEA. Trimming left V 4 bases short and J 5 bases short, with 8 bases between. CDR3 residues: CSVGWRNEKLFF. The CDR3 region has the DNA TGCAGCGTTGGTTGGCGGAATGAAAAACTGTTTTTT.

The CDR3 DNA is TGCAGCGGTTACAGGGGTTACCAAGAGACCCAGTACTTC. Translating it yields CSGYRGYQETQYF. The genes are TRBV29-1 and TRBJ2-5, with 7 bases that match TRBD1. This CDR3 spans 13 amino acids. Germline V gene sequence: CDR1 SQVTM, CDR2 ANQGSEA. V lost 7 bases, J lost 0 bases, and 5 bases stayed unmatched.

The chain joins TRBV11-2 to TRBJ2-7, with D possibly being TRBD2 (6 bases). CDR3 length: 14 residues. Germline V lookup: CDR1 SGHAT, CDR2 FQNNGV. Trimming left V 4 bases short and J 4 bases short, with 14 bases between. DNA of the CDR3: TGTGCCAGCAGCTCGACTAGGAGACGGTACGAGCAGTACTTC. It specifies CASSSTRRRYEQYF. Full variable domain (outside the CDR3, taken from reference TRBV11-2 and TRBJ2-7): EAGVAQSPRYKIIEKRQSVAFWCNPISGHATLYWYQQILGQGPKLLIQFQNNGVVDDSQLPKDRFSAERLKGVDSTLKIQPAKLEDSAVYLCASSSTRRRYEQYFGPGTRLTVT.

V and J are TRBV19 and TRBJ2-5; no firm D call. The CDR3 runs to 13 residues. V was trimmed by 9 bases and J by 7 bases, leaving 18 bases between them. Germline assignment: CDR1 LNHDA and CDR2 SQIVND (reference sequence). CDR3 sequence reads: CASGRTILGTQYF. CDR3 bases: TGTGCCAGCGGACGGACCATCCTTGGGACCCAGTACTTC.

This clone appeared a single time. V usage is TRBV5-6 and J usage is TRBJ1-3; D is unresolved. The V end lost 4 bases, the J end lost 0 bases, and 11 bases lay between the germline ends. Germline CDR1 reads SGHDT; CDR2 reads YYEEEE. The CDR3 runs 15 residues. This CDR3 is CASSPGGFSGNTIYF. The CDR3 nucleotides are TGTGCCAGCAGCCCGGGAGGGTTCTCTGGAAACACCATATATTTT.

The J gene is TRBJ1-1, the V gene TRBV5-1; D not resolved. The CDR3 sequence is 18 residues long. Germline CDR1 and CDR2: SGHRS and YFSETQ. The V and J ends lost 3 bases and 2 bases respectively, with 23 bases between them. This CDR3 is CASSSWIFDGENNTEAFF. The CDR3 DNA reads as TGCGCCAGCAGCTCGTGGATCTTCGACGGAGAGAATAACACTGAAGCTTTCTTT.

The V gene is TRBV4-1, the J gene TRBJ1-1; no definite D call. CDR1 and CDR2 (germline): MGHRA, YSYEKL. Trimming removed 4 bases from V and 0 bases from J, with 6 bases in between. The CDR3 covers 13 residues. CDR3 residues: CASSPLMNTEAFF. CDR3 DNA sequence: TGCGCCAGCAGCCCCCTAATGAACACTGAAGCTTTCTTT.